This entry describes one TCR beta chain. In its sample, this clonotype was seen many times. Its antigen is not yet known. Qualities for individual bases were not recorded, and no much larger clone is one base off. Library generation was performed with RT-PCR. TCRdb names Illumina MiSeq as the instrument used. TCRdb reprocessing: public reads trimmed at Q25 with fastp, clones called with MiXCR, in-frame beta chains kept. Under each unique CDR3 protein, matching rows form one entry showing the most common genes and DNA. This sample is represented by about 680,000 distinct CDR3 sequences; about 14% of them were singletons. Of the sample, roughly 3.9% is held by the ten largest clones. The data were taken from a study (TCRdb year 2016). The trim is 5 bases for V and 6 bases for J, with a gap of 10 bases between the germline ends. Including cysteine and phenylalanine, the CDR3 has 13 amino acids. The sequence is cut down to CDR3 DNA, 39 bases in frame from base 1.

The chain employs TRBV12-3 or TRBV12-4 and TRBJ1-4, with a tentative D gene TRBD1 over 6 matching bases. The material sequenced was memory CD4+ T cells from blood. The TCR originated in a female donor in good health, serving as a healthy control. The CDR3 loop reads CASSGGQDEKLFF. The nucleotide sequence is given as TGTGCCAGCAGTGGGGGGCAGGATGAAAAACTGTTTTTT.